This TCR beta chain originates from a study of beta chain features in type 1 diabetes. Study-level points and caveats: The question left open here concerned HLA type influencing TCRB rearrangement. In all four CD4+ subsets, TCRB CDR3 length was significantly, moderately reduced in type 1 diabetes. The study found that naive, central memory and Treg TCRB repertoires appeared more similar in patients than in healthy donors.

Details on this clone: Its antigen is not identified.

V was shortened by 5 bases and J by 6 bases, with 10 bases between the two germline ends. Germline-derived CDR1 and CDR2 are SGHTA and FQGTGA. The length of the CDR3 is 13 residues. Expressed TCRB transcripts were sequenced after all isolated RNA was converted to cDNA. Only in-frame clones appear in the TCRdb table, and some are missing; sequencing was by immunoSEQ multiplex PCR. Of over 200,000 clones in the sample, about a tenth were seen once. Cell sorting via CD45RO/CCR7/CD25/CD127/CD95/CD27 was performed to obtain CD4+ naive, central memory, regulatory and stem cell-like memory cells. Sorted populations all exceeded 95% purity.

The sample taken for sequencing was naive CD4+ T cells from blood. V gene TRBV7-3 combines with J gene TRBJ2-2; D unclear. The sequence was obtained from a young man with type 1 diabetes. This chain's CDR3 is CASSPARPGELFF. The CDR3, as DNA: TGTGCCAGCAGCCCGGCGCGGCCCGGGGAGCTGTTTTTT.